The 2 T cell receptor beta chains presented below share a single source sample, sequenced in a study of T cells after posttransplantation cyclophosphamide. Sequencing was performed with immunoSEQ multiplex PCR; in TCRdb, only in-frame clones are kept and a portion is missing. The sample carries 11,000 or so clones, roughly 96% recorded once. Sequences were obtained from naive CD8+ T cells sorted from PBMCs. The receptor set was obtained from a man aged 30 to 45 in good health and a related stem cell transplant donor.

This chain connects TRBV6-1 to TRBJ2-7, with TRBD1 identical over 9 bases. Trimming cost V 1 base and J 3 bases; bases outside gene matches: 16. Germline-derived CDR1 and CDR2 are MNHNS and SASEGT. The CDR3 length is 19 residues. CDR3 nucleotides: TGTGCCAGCAGTGAAGAGAAACAGGGGGCGGTTCTGGGGGACTACGAGCAGTACTTC. It translates to CASSEEKQGAVLGDYEQYF.

The V and J genes are TRBV7-9 and TRBJ1-1, with 8 bases lining up with TRBD1. With 5 bases clipped from V and 4 bases from J, the junction kept 6 bases outside the gene matches. CDR1 and CDR2 from the germline V gene are SEHNR and FQNEAQ (reference sequence). The length of the CDR3 is 14 residues. The CDR3 DNA reads TGTGCCAGCAGCGTCGGACAGGGTTTCACTGAAGCTTTCTTT. This codes for CASSVGQGFTEAFF.